This TCR beta chain originates from a study of tumor-infiltrating lymphocytes in primary liver carcinoma. Study background: Both sexes were represented among patients, who were 30 to 69 years old.

The V end was cut by 0 bases, the J end by 8 bases, with 8 bases between. The length of the CDR3 is 13 residues. Germline V gene data show CDR1 as LGHNA and CDR2 as YNFKEQ. The input was 500 ng total RNA; TCR beta cDNA was made from it with a constant-region primer. A slightly modified ARM-PCR protocol with three nested multiplex PCR rounds produced these TCR beta libraries. For around 11 cycles apiece, the opening two PCR rounds ran with TRBV1-TRBV30 forward primers and a C-beta reverse primer. TCRdb re-derived calls from the multiplex PCR reads in MiXCR, one entry per CDR3 protein. The table shows about 190,000 distinct CDR3 sequences, with about 85% occurring only once. As regards this clonotype: Its antigen is still unknown. Likely a read error: the CDR3 ends without its conserved phenylalanine or tryptophan.

General observations from the study: Blood's top-250-clone fraction was significantly lower than that of tumors (p = 0.039).

Co-extraction of RNA and DNA was performed on about 19-33 mg of unsorted bulk tissue. This receptor was taken from a man aged 40-49 years with primary liver carcinoma and hepatitis B virus infection. Sequencing was performed on tumor tissue from primary liver carcinoma. The chain links TRBV4-2 to TRBJ2-1; D call uncertain. CDR3 in amino acids: CASSQDWGDEQFL. The CDR3 DNA is TGTGCCAGCAGCCAAGACTGGGGTGATGAGCAGTTCTTA.